This entry lists 25 T cell receptor beta chains sequenced from one sample in a study of blood T cell repertoires in COVID-19. Some clones are missing from TCRdb's copy, which holds only in-frame ones; the method was immunoSEQ multiplex PCR. The repertoire consists of around 300,000 clones, with roughly 90% occurring once and the leading ten covering 1% to 1.3%. The sequenced material came from PBMCs or T cells enriched from blood (not recorded which). Source of these receptors: a woman aged 25 to 45 who had recovered from COVID-19.

The chain is built from TRBV9 and TRBJ1-6, with D possibly TRBD1 on 5 matching bases. This CDR3 comprises 15 residues. The germline gives CDR1 SGDLS, CDR2 YYNGEE. Trimming removed 0 bases from V and 10 bases from J, with 14 bases in between. For the CDR3, the DNA is TGTGCCAGCAGCGTAGAGGGAGGGGATTACTCACCCCTCCACTTT. It specifies CASSVEGGDYSPLHF. Using reference TRBV9 and TRBJ1-6 for the parts outside the CDR3, the full variable domain is DSGVTQTPKHLITATGQRVTLRCSPRSGDLSVYWYQQSLDQGLQFLIQYYNGEERAKGNILERFSAQQFPDLHSELNLSSLELGDSALYFCASSVEGGDYSPLHFGNGTRLTVT.

The chain carries TRBV11-1 and TRBJ2-5; 7 nucleotides align to TRBD1. Germline-derived CDR1 and CDR2 are SGHAT and FQDESV (reference sequence). The J segment lost 5 bases and the V segment lost 4 bases, leaving 10 bases of the junction unmatched. The CDR3 is 15 amino acids. The CDR3 bases are TGTGCCAGCAGCTGGAAGGGGGCTGGGGTGGAGACCCAGTACTTC. Protein: CASSWKGAGVETQYF.

The chain links TRBV10-3 to TRBJ2-7; D is unclear. Germline V gene sequence: CDR1 ENHRY, CDR2 SYGVKD. The CDR3 is made up of 14 amino acids. Trimming cost V 3 bases and J 2 bases, with 11 bases left between them. The CDR3 reads CAISDGVHPYEQYF. DNA of the CDR3: TGTGCCATCAGTGATGGAGTTCACCCCTACGAGCAGTACTTC.

Only one count was recorded for this clone. The chain recombines TRBV5-6 with TRBJ1-2, with 9 bases that match TRBD1. V lost 2 bases, J lost 6 bases, and 5 bases stayed unmatched. CDR3 length equals 14 residues. Germline CDR1 is SGHDT and CDR2 is YYEEEE. The CDR3 coding sequence is TGTGCCAGCAGCTTCCGGGACAGGGAACATGGCTACACCTTC. It translates to CASSFRDREHGYTF.

The rearrangement joins TRBV4-2 to TRBJ2-2; 7 nucleotides line up with TRBD2. V lost 0 bases, J lost 7 bases, and 11 bases stayed unmatched. Germline-derived CDR1 and CDR2 are LGHNA and YNFKEQ. The CDR3 totals 17 residues. CDR3 nucleotides: TGTGCCAGCAGCCAAGAGGGCCTAGCGGCCACCTTCGGGGAGCTGTTTTTT. This sequence encodes CASSQEGLAATFGELFF.

The chain has TRBV5-3 and TRBJ1-1; 8 positions match TRBD1. TRBV5-3 is an open reading frame, and its role is uncertain. CDR3 length: 19 residues. V lost 5 bases to trimming and J lost 1 base; unmatched junction nucleotides: 19. This CDR3 reads CARRRDFRGRRGRNTEAFF. CDR3 DNA sequence: TGTGCCAGAAGGCGGGATTTCAGGGGGCGCCGGGGGAGGAACACTGAAGCTTTCTTT.

This sequence joins TRBV28 and TRBJ1-4; D possibly corresponds to TRBD1 (6 bases). Trimming took off 3 bases at V and 7 bases at J, with 18 bases between the two ends. The CDR3 extends over 16 amino acids. Germline assignment: CDR1 MDHEN and CDR2 SYDVKM. The CDR3 region has the DNA TGTGCCAGCAGTTTCGGGACATCGAGGTCGAGTGAAAAACTGTTTTTT. Translated, it gives CASSFGTSRSSEKLFF.

V usage is TRBV28 and J usage is TRBJ1-2; D possibly corresponds to TRBD1 (6 bases). There are 15 residues in the CDR3. Germline V gene lookup returns CDR1 MDHEN and CDR2 SYDVKM. The V and J ends lost 6 bases and 4 bases respectively, with 18 bases between them. The CDR3 DNA is TGTGCCAGCAGCCAAATGACAGGCATGGGCTATGGCTACACCTTC. This gives the protein CASSQMTGMGYGYTF.

This chain joins TRBV7-3 and TRBJ2-3, with 11 positions matching TRBD2. The CDR3 has 16 amino acids. Trimming cost V 5 bases and J 0 bases; bases outside gene matches: 4. Germline loops: CDR1 SGHTA, CDR2 FQGTGA. The CDR3 DNA sequence: TGTGCCAGCAGCCAAGGACTAGCGGGTAGCACAGATACGCAGTATTTT. Translation gives CASSQGLAGSTDTQYF.

The rearrangement joins TRBV11-2 to TRBJ2-1, with TRBD2 matching over 7 bases. Trimming cost V 5 bases and J 10 bases; bases outside gene matches: 11. Germline V gives CDR1 SGHAT, CDR2 FQNNGV. This CDR3 is 14 amino acids long. This chain's CDR3 is CASSPSLATHEQFF. The CDR3 DNA reads as TGTGCCAGCAGCCCATCACTAGCGACCCACGAGCAGTTCTTC.

The chain uses TRBV10-3 and TRBJ1-4, with 7 bases fitting TRBD1. Germline-derived CDR1 and CDR2 are ENHRY and SYGVKD. With V trimmed by 0 bases and J by 3 bases, 4 bases remained unmatched. The CDR3 extends over 16 amino acids. CDR3 protein: CAISESRQGANEKLFF. The CDR3 DNA reads as TGTGCCATCAGTGAGTCTAGACAGGGTGCTAATGAAAAACTGTTTTTT.

The J gene is TRBJ1-4, the V gene TRBV6-2 or TRBV6-3, with a possible D match to TRBD1 (5 bases). Germline lookup yields CDR1 MNHEY and CDR2 SVGEGT. V was cut by 0 bases and J by 0 bases, with 14 bases left in between. The CDR3 sequence is 18 residues long. The CDR3 is CASSYSAGVWTTNEKLFF. In DNA, the CDR3 is TGTGCCAGCAGTTACTCGGCGGGGGTCTGGACAACTAATGAAAAACTGTTTTTT.

V usage is TRBV7-9 and J usage is TRBJ2-5, with 9 positions matching TRBD1. With V trimmed by 1 base and J by 5 bases, 8 bases remained unmatched. Per the germline V gene, CDR1 is SEHNR and CDR2 is FQNEAQ (reference sequence). This CDR3 has 16 amino acids. CDR3 amino acids: CASSLDPGQGGETQYF. CDR3 bases: TGTGCCAGCAGCTTAGATCCGGGACAGGGTGGGGAGACCCAGTACTTC.

The CDR3 DNA reads TGTGCCACCAGTGTTGGGACAGGGGGAACAGATACGCAGTATTTT. Its protein is CATSVGTGGTDTQYF. The chain is built from TRBV24-1 and TRBJ2-3, with 11 nucleotides matching TRBD1. Germline values: CDR1 KGHDR, CDR2 SFDVKD. The J segment lost 3 bases and the V segment lost 5 bases, leaving 3 bases of the junction unmatched. This CDR3 has 15 amino acids.

This clone was observed a single time. The chain couples TRBV5-1 to TRBJ2-2; D possibly corresponds to TRBD2 (5 bases). V lost 5 bases, J lost 7 bases, and 15 bases lay in between. The germline CDR1 and CDR2 sequences are SGHRS and YFSETQ. This CDR3 has 14 amino acids. The chain's CDR3 is CASSSLAEGGELFF. CDR3 in DNA: TGCGCCAGCAGTTCCCTAGCCGAGGGCGGGGAGCTGTTTTTT.

V and J are TRBV6-5 and TRBJ1-5, with D hard to call. This CDR3 spans 12 amino acids. Germline CDR1 reads MNHEY; CDR2 reads SVGAGI. The V end lost 6 bases, the J end lost 7 bases, and 10 bases lay between the germline ends. The CDR3 reads CASSSGSQPQHF. In DNA, the CDR3 is TGTGCCAGCAGCTCCGGGTCCCAGCCCCAGCATTTT.

This chain connects TRBV30 to TRBJ2-7; D is unresolved. This CDR3 has 12 amino acids. With 2 bases removed from V and 5 bases from J, the gap between germline ends came to 10 bases. CDR1 and CDR2 from the germline V gene are GTSNPN and SVGIG (reference sequence). The CDR3 reads CAWSLNSDEQYF. Here the CDR3 DNA reads TGTGCCTGGAGTCTAAACAGTGACGAGCAGTACTTC.

The DNA for the CDR3 is TGTGCCAGCAGCGTAGGGACTAGCGGGACGCAAGAGACCCAGTACTTC. It yields the protein CASSVGTSGTQETQYF. This rearrangement joins TRBV9 to TRBJ2-5, with 12 nucleotides matching TRBD2. Germline CDR1 SGDLS, CDR2 YYNGEE. The CDR3 extends over 16 amino acids. Trimming took 0 bases from V and 2 from J; bases not matched to a gene: 2. The full variable domain, with the rest looked up from reference TRBV9 and TRBJ2-5, is DSGVTQTPKHLITATGQRVTLRCSPRSGDLSVYWYQQSLDQGLQFLIQYYNGEERAKGNILERFSAQQFPDLHSELNLSSLELGDSALYFCASSVGTSGTQETQYFGPGTRLLVL.

This chain links TRBV29-1 with TRBJ2-2, with 7 bases lining up with TRBD1. J was trimmed by 4 bases and V by 7 bases; bases with no gene match: 12. This CDR3 region has 15 residues. The germline V gene has CDR1 SQVTM and CDR2 ANQGSEA. This chain's CDR3 is CSASDRARSTGELFF. The DNA of the CDR3 is TGCAGCGCAAGCGACAGGGCGAGAAGCACCGGGGAGCTGTTTTTT.

This chain links TRBV19 with TRBJ1-3; D possibly corresponds to TRBD1 (5 bases). CDR3 size: 15 residues. Germline CDR1 LNHDA, CDR2 SQIVND (reference sequence). Trimming took 1 base from V and 2 from J, leaving 9 bases between them. CDR3 coding DNA: TGTGCCAGTAGTATAGGGGCAGGGACTGGAAACACCATATATTTT. It codes for CASSIGAGTGNTIYF.

V and J are TRBV10-2 and TRBJ2-2; perhaps TRBD1 as D (6 bases). Trimming removed 6 bases from V and 5 bases from J, with 10 bases in between. Germline V gives CDR1 WSHSY, CDR2 SAAADI. CDR3 length: 13 amino acids. Here the CDR3 DNA reads TGCGCCAGCAGGGAGACAGGTACCGGGGAGCTGTTTTTT. Its translation: CASRETGTGELFF.

V usage is TRBV18 and J usage is TRBJ2-2; possibly TRBD1 for D (6 bases). The CDR3 is 13 amino acids. Trimming took 5 bases from V and 5 from J, leaving 9 bases between them. Germline CDR1 KGHSH, CDR2 LQKENI. CDR3 sequence reads: CASSFTGTGELFF. The CDR3 DNA reads TGTGCCAGCTCATTTACAGGGACCGGGGAGCTGTTTTTT.

This rearrangement joins TRBV27 to TRBJ1-1, with D perhaps TRBD1 (5 bases). Germline V gene sequence: CDR1 MNHEY, CDR2 SMNVEV (reference sequence). The CDR3 has 13 residues. Between the trimmed V and J ends, which lost 8 bases and 5 bases, there was a span of 15 bases. CDR3 sequence reads: CASSPPGVTEAFF. The DNA of the CDR3 is TGTGCCAGCTCTCCACCGGGGGTGACTGAAGCTTTCTTT.

This chain links TRBV23-1 with TRBJ2-4; TRBD2 matches 11 bases. TRBV23-1 is placed among ORFs of uncertain function. The CDR3 contains 14 residues. Trimming took 7 bases from V and 15 from J; bases not matched to a gene: 14. CDR3 sequence (DNA): TGCGCCAGCAAGCCGGGACTAGCGGCCCCCACAGGGTACTTC. Its translation: CASKPGLAAPTGYF.

This rearrangement joins TRBV2 to TRBJ1-5; a weak D match, TRBD1 (5 bases). The CDR3 totals 16 residues. CDR1 and CDR2 (germline): SNHLY, FYNNEI. Trimming cost V 7 bases and J 2 bases, with 18 bases left between them. The CDR3 DNA sequence: TGTGCCAGCACCTCCTCCAGGGAGGAGGGCAATCAGCCCCAGCATTTT. This codes for CASTSSREEGNQPQHF.